The present T cell receptor beta chain was sequenced within a study of CD8+ T cells in alopecia areata. This clone was recorded a few times. The antigen is not known. Findings and caveats of the study: Mice gave a clearer picture of TCR sharing than patients did, possibly for HLA-related reasons. Higher clonality was seen in lesional scalp than in normal scalp, especially in alopecia totalis/universalis.

Peripheral blood, together with lesional scalp punch biopsies, was collected from alopecia areata patients. PBMCs were stained for CD3, CD4 and CD8, and CD4+ and CD8+ T cells were sorted. Once RNA had been extracted, it was reverse transcribed into cDNA to act as the sequencing template. Assay: immunoSEQ multiplex PCR; the TCRdb copy retains only in-frame clones and omits some. The data show 50,000 to 80,000 clones, roughly 46% seen once. After removal of 6 bases from V and 7 bases from J, the junction contained 12 bases not matched to a gene. Germline-derived CDR1 and CDR2 are SEHNR and FQNEAQ (reference sequence). The CDR3 spans 15 residues.

The TCR originated in a human donor with alopecia areata. The J gene is TRBJ2-1, the V gene TRBV7-9, with 7 bases matching TRBD1. The sequencing sample was made of NKG2D-low CD8+ T cells sorted from blood. The CDR3 sequence is CASSSDRAGTNEQFF. The CDR3 DNA follows: TGTGCCAGCAGTAGCGACAGGGCCGGCACTAATGAGCAGTTCTTC. Supplemented by reference TRBV7-9 and TRBJ2-1, the full variable domain reads DTGVSQNPRHKITKRGQNVTFRCDPISEHNRLYWYRQTLGQGPEFLTYFQNEAQLEKSRLLSDRFSAERPKGSFSTLEIQRTEQGDSAMYLCASSSDRAGTNEQFFGPGTRLTVL.